Each of the 21 T cell receptor beta chains below was sequenced from the same sample in a study of blood T cells in healthy people across ages. With a J-beta primer mix and a sample-barcoded 5' primer, a second PCR ran about 7 to 12 cycles. TCRdb fed the 5' RACE reads into MiXCR, producing one record per CDR3 protein. Of about 1,600,000 distinct CDR3 sequences in the sample, 42% were seen once. Sample: blood. These receptors came from a young woman in good health.

The genes are TRBV6-1 and TRBJ1-5; 7 nucleotides match TRBD1. There are 15 residues in the CDR3. J gave up 6 bases and V 6 bases, and 11 bases lay outside the gene matches. Germline values: CDR1 MNHNS, CDR2 SASEGT. The CDR3 bases are TGTGCCAGCAGGGAGGGACAGTCGCTTAGTCAGCCCCAGCATTTT. Translating gives CASREGQSLSQPQHF.

The chain links TRBV18 to TRBJ1-6, with a possible D match to TRBD1 (5 bases). The germline V gene encodes CDR1 KGHSH and CDR2 LQKENI. V lost 2 bases and J lost 6, with 14 bases in between. This CDR3 has 16 amino acids. CDR3 amino acids: CASSPISGTINSPLHF. The CDR3 bases are TGTGCCAGCTCACCAATCTCTGGGACCATTAATTCACCCCTCCACTTT.

The chain combines TRBV28 with TRBJ1-4; 11 positions match TRBD1. CDR3 length: 17 residues. Germline loops: CDR1 MDHEN, CDR2 SYDVKM. Trimming removed 3 bases from V and 7 bases from J; junction bases left unmatched: 10. CDR3 amino acids: CASSFRTGGVDSEKLFF. The CDR3 DNA follows: TGTGCCAGCAGTTTCAGGACAGGGGGCGTTGATAGTGAAAAACTGTTTTTT.

The chain couples TRBV6-5 to TRBJ2-5, with 9 bases lining up with TRBD2. The closer fit of TRBJ2-7 to the DNA end suggests the J call may be wrong. This CDR3 contains 16 residues. Per germline, CDR1 MNHEY and CDR2 SVGAGI. The CDR3 DNA follows: TGTGCCAGCAGTTACTCAGGGCTAGCGGGGCCCTACGAGCAGTACTTC. Encoded protein: CASSYSGLAGPYEQYF.

This clonotype appeared once. The chain joins TRBV18 to TRBJ2-7; TRBD1 matches at 8 bases. The assigned J gene may be wrong: the sequence end matches TRBJ2-4 better. Germline V lookup: CDR1 KGHSH, CDR2 LQKENI. CDR3 length: 15 amino acids. This CDR3 is CASSRSSGGRNIQYF. CDR3 DNA: TGTGCCAGCTCACGTAGCTCAGGGGGCAGGAACATTCAGTACTTC.

This clonotype turned up a few times. This sequence joins TRBV7-9 and TRBJ1-6; D is ambiguous. V was pared by 4 bases and J by 9 bases, with 13 bases between. The CDR3 runs to 14 residues. Germline assignment: CDR1 SEHNR and CDR2 FQNEAQ (reference sequence). CDR3 sequence (DNA): TGTGCCAGCAGCTCTTCCCCCGACGGTTCACCCCTCCACTTT. It specifies CASSSSPDGSPLHF. Complete variable domain (other parts from reference TRBV7-9 and TRBJ1-6): DTGVSQNPRHKITKRGQNVTFRCDPISEHNRLYWYRQTLGQGPEFLTYFQNEAQLEKSRLLSDRFSAERPKGSFSTLEIQRTEQGDSAMYLCASSSSPDGSPLHFGNGTRLTVT.

The table lists this clonotype with many counts. The chain employs TRBV28 and TRBJ2-7; the D gene is possibly TRBD1 (5 bases). This CDR3 spans 12 amino acids. Germline V lookup: CDR1 MDHEN, CDR2 SYDVKM. V was shortened by 7 bases and J by 0 bases, with 7 bases between the two germline ends. The CDR3 protein is CASKGDSYEQYF. The CDR3, as DNA: TGTGCCAGCAAAGGGGACTCCTACGAGCAGTACTTC.

The rearrangement joins TRBV10-3 to TRBJ1-6; 10 bases fit TRBD1. Trimming removed 6 bases from V and 5 bases from J; junction bases left unmatched: 7. The CDR3 spans 16 residues. Germline V gene lookup returns CDR1 ENHRY and CDR2 SYGVKD. The CDR3 reads CAIRETGGWDNSPLHF. The CDR3 DNA is TGTGCCATCAGGGAGACAGGGGGCTGGGATAATTCACCCCTCCACTTT.

This clonotype appeared a single time. The rearrangement joins TRBV20-1 to TRBJ2-2; D possibly matches TRBD1 or TRBD2 (5 bases each). Germline assignment: CDR1 DFQATT and CDR2 SNEGSKA (reference sequence). This CDR3 contains 14 residues. V was clipped by 4 bases and J by 7 bases, with 16 bases between them. In DNA form, the CDR3 reads TGCAGTGCTACTGCCGGGACCCCCAACGGGGAGCTGTTTTTT. It is translated as CSATAGTPNGELFF.

The V and J genes are TRBV9 and TRBJ2-1, with no clear D. The CDR3 covers 15 residues. The germline V gene encodes CDR1 SGDLS and CDR2 YYNGEE. V shed 0 bases and J shed 0 bases, with 7 bases lying between them. CDR3: CASSVEASSYNEQFF. The CDR3 nucleotides are TGTGCCAGCAGCGTAGAGGCGAGCTCCTACAATGAGCAGTTCTTC. Drawing the rest from reference TRBV9 and TRBJ2-1, the complete variable domain is DSGVTQTPKHLITATGQRVTLRCSPRSGDLSVYWYQQSLDQGLQFLIQYYNGEERAKGNILERFSAQQFPDLHSELNLSSLELGDSALYFCASSVEASSYNEQFFGPGTRLTVL.

The J gene is TRBJ2-5, the V gene TRBV24-1; no clear D. With 2 bases removed from V and 1 base from J, the gap between germline ends came to 13 bases. The CDR3 has 16 amino acids. Germline CDR1 KGHDR, CDR2 SFDVKD. As DNA, the CDR3 is TGTGCCACCAGTGATTCTCTTAAAGACACCCAAGAGACCCAGTACTTC. This sequence encodes CATSDSLKDTQETQYF.

This chain uses TRBV6-6 with TRBJ2-5; 7 bases are shared with TRBD2. In germline, CDR1 is MNHNY, CDR2 SVGAGI (reference sequence). The junction had 15 bases not matched to a gene; V was cut back by 6 bases and J by 5 bases. The CDR3 has 16 residues. This CDR3 is CASSLGVAGTSETQYF. The CDR3 DNA reads TGTGCCAGCAGCTTAGGAGTAGCGGGTACGTCCGAGACCCAGTACTTC.

The CDR3 protein is CASSEGFDEQFF. The CDR3, as DNA: TGTGCCAGCAGTGAGGGGTTCGATGAGCAGTTCTTC. The chain has TRBV25-1 and TRBJ2-1; D is ambiguous. The germline V gene encodes CDR1 MGHDK and CDR2 SYGVNS. Trimming stripped 3 bases from V and 8 bases from J, with 8 bases between. The CDR3 has 12 residues.

The chain is built from TRBV15 and TRBJ2-5; tentative D call: TRBD1 (6 bases). Per germline, CDR1 LNHNV and CDR2 YYDKDF (reference sequence). The V and J ends lost 1 base and 3 bases respectively, with 21 bases between them. There are 18 residues in the CDR3. CDR3 protein: CATSRASHETGMKETQYF. CDR3 DNA: TGTGCCACCAGCAGAGCTAGCCACGAGACAGGAATGAAAGAGACCCAGTACTTC.

The chain recombines TRBV13 with TRBJ2-7, with unresolved D. V was trimmed by 3 bases and J by 0 bases, leaving 15 bases between them. Looked up from germline, CDR1 is PRHDT and CDR2 is FYEKMQ (reference sequence). The CDR3 runs 16 residues. The CDR3 DNA reads TGTGCCAGCAGCTTTTCGTCCGCGTATAACTCCTACGAGCAGTACTTC. Protein: CASSFSSAYNSYEQYF. Together with reference TRBV13 and TRBJ2-7, the CDR3 gives the full variable domain: AAGVIQSPRHLIKEKRETATLKCYPIPRHDTVYWYQQGPGQDPQFLISFYEKMQSDKGSIPDRFSAQQFSDYHSELNMSSLELGDSALYFCASSFSSAYNSYEQYFGPGTRLTVT.

The rearrangement joins TRBV11-2 to TRBJ1-2; D perhaps matches TRBD1 (5 bases). In germline, CDR1 is SGHAT, CDR2 FQNNGV. V lost 8 bases, J lost 1 base, and 8 bases lay in between. CDR3 length: 12 amino acids. The CDR3 DNA follows: TGTGCCAGCCGGGGCATTAACTATGGCTACACCTTC. This gives the protein CASRGINYGYTF.

This chain connects TRBV4-1 to TRBJ1-5; 7 bases map to TRBD1. Germline V lookup: CDR1 MGHRA, CDR2 YSYEKL. This CDR3 is built from 14 residues. Trimming cost V 0 bases and J 8 bases; bases outside gene matches: 4. The CDR3 loop is CASSQDGQGEPQHF. The CDR3 DNA sequence: TGCGCCAGCAGCCAAGACGGGCAGGGGGAGCCCCAGCATTTT.

Many counts were recorded for this clonotype. A much larger clone lies a single base off, so this may be a read error. The gene calls are TRBV6-5 and TRBJ2-7; D perhaps matches TRBD2 (5 bases). This CDR3 is built from 17 residues. CDR1 and CDR2 (germline): MNHEY, SVGAGI. V lost 0 bases and J 7 bases, leaving 22 bases between the germline ends. CDR3 loop: CASSYSVPSGIYNEQYF. The CDR3 DNA is TGTGCCAGCAGTTACTCAGTTCCCAGCGGCATCTACAATGAGCAGTACTTC.

The chain links TRBV27 to TRBJ2-2, with 7 bases matching TRBD2. V shed 3 bases and J 6 bases; nucleotides not matched to a gene: 1. The germline V gene has CDR1 MNHEY and CDR2 SMNVEV (reference sequence). This CDR3 is built from 13 residues. This CDR3 reads CASSFTSAGELFF. The CDR3 DNA is TGTGCCAGCAGTTTCACTAGCGCCGGGGAGCTGTTTTTT.

This clonotype was counted between two and nine times. The rearrangement uses TRBV6-4 and TRBJ2-3; D is unresolved. The CDR3 sequence is 13 residues long. V lost 3 bases to trimming and J lost 6 bases, with 10 bases between them. The germline V gene has CDR1 MRHNA and CDR2 SNTAGT. DNA of the CDR3: TGTGCCAGCAGTGATTCCGCTTGGGATACGCAGTATTTT. Amino acid sequence: CASSDSAWDTQYF.

This clonotype was detected only a few times. V gene TRBV6-5 combines with J gene TRBJ2-3; D is undetermined. This CDR3 region has 14 residues. Trimming took off 3 bases at V and 2 bases at J, with 9 bases between the two ends. Germline V gene sequence: CDR1 MNHEY, CDR2 SVGAGI. Here the CDR3 DNA reads TGTGCCAGCAGTTATCAGAGAAACACAGATACGCAGTATTTT. Protein: CASSYQRNTDTQYF.